These 32 T cell receptor beta chains came from one sample sequenced in a study of blood T cell repertoires in COVID-19. This table comes from immunoSEQ multiplex PCR, and its TCRdb copy is limited to in-frame clones, with some not included. This table has tens of thousands of clones, 76% appearing once. Sequencing was performed on peripheral blood. All receptors come from a woman aged 80 or older with acute or convalescent COVID-19.

V and J are TRBV7-3 and TRBJ2-2; a weak D match, TRBD1 (6 bases). The V gene lost 4 bases and the J gene lost 7 bases, with 10 bases spanning the gap. Germline lookup yields CDR1 SGHTA and CDR2 FQGTGA. The CDR3 length is 13 residues. The CDR3 region has the DNA TGTGCCAGCAGCTCCGGACAGTTCGGGGAGCTGTTTTTT. Protein: CASSSGQFGELFF.

The genes are TRBV4-2 and TRBJ1-1; tentatively, D is TRBD1 (6 bases). Germline-derived CDR1 and CDR2 are LGHNA and YNFKEQ. The CDR3 runs 15 residues. V gave up 0 bases and J gave up 3 bases, with 11 bases separating them. CDR3 sequence reads: CASSQDGSGDTEAFF. The CDR3 DNA reads TGTGCCAGCAGCCAAGATGGATCAGGGGACACTGAAGCTTTCTTT.

V and J are TRBV11-3 and TRBJ2-2; possibly TRBD1 for D (6 bases). The V end was cut by 5 bases, the J end by 7 bases, with 14 bases between. CDR1 is SGHNT and CDR2 is YENEEA in the germline V gene. The CDR3 length is 14 residues. CDR3 DNA sequence: TGTGCCAGCAGCAAGGACAGACTTGGCGGGGAGCTGTTTTTT. This translates into CASSKDRLGGELFF. The full variable domain, its missing parts supplied by reference TRBV11-3 and TRBJ2-2, is EAGVVQSPRYKIIEKKQPVAFWCNPISGHNTLYWYLQNLGQGPELLIRYENEEAVDDSQLPKDRFSAERLKGVDSTLKIQPAELGDSAVYLCASSKDRLGGELFFGEGSRLTVL.

The J gene is TRBJ2-7, the V gene TRBV7-9, with 14 bases lining up with TRBD2. Per germline, CDR1 SEHNR and CDR2 FQNEAQ (reference sequence). CDR3 size: 17 residues. V was pared by 3 bases and J by 0 bases, with 4 bases of the junction left unmatched. The CDR3 coding sequence is TGTGCCAGCAGCTTCGGACTAGCGGGAGGAAGCTCCTACGAGCAGTACTTC. Amino acid sequence: CASSFGLAGGSSYEQYF.

The chain has TRBV7-9 and TRBJ2-7; 11 bases map to TRBD2. CDR1 and CDR2 (germline): SEHNR, FQNEAQ (reference sequence). The CDR3 has 15 residues. The J segment lost 4 bases and the V segment lost 5 bases, leaving 7 bases of the junction unmatched. In nucleotides, the CDR3 is TGTGCCAGCAGCCTACTAACTAGCGGGAGTTACGAGCAGTACTTC. This sequence encodes CASSLLTSGSYEQYF. Together with reference TRBV7-9 and TRBJ2-7, the CDR3 gives the full variable domain: DTGVSQNPRHKITKRGQNVTFRCDPISEHNRLYWYRQTLGQGPEFLTYFQNEAQLEKSRLLSDRFSAERPKGSFSTLEIQRTEQGDSAMYLCASSLLTSGSYEQYFGPGTRLTVT.

CDR3 sequence reads: CASSLALRRVTNEKLFF. In nucleotides, the CDR3 is TGCGCCAGCAGCTTGGCCCTTCGCAGGGTTACTAATGAAAAACTGTTTTTT. V usage is TRBV5-1 and J usage is TRBJ1-4; possible D gene TRBD1, 5 bases. The CDR3 length is 17 residues. Trimming pared 0 bases from V and 2 bases from J, leaving 14 bases between. Germline V lookup: CDR1 SGHRS, CDR2 YFSETQ. Variable domain in full (rest from reference TRBV5-1 and TRBJ1-4): KAGVTQTPRYLIKTRGQQVTLSCSPISGHRSVSWYQQTPGQGLQFLFEYFSETQRNKGNFPGRFSGRQFSNSRSEMNVSTLELGDSALYLCASSLALRRVTNEKLFFGSGTQLSVL.

The V and J genes are TRBV5-1 and TRBJ2-1; 10 nucleotides agree with TRBD2. CDR1 and CDR2 from the germline V gene are SGHRS and YFSETQ. The CDR3 is made up of 16 amino acids. Unmatched junction bases numbered 10, after V lost 0 bases and J lost 10 bases. The CDR3 nucleotides read TGCGCCAGCAGCTTGGCTGGCAGCGGGAGGGCCGGGGAGCAGTTCTTC. Its translation is CASSLAGSGRAGEQFF.

This sequence joins TRBV3-1 (or the pseudogene TRBV3-2) and TRBJ2-3, with TRBD2 as a possible D gene (6 bases). The CDR3 contains 16 residues. The germline V and J ends were trimmed by 0 bases and 0 bases, with 10 bases remaining between them. In germline, CDR1 is LGHDT, CDR2 YNNKEL (reference sequence). CDR3 in DNA: TGTGCCAGCAGCCAAGAGGGGGGATGGAGCACAGATACGCAGTATTTT. Its translation is CASSQEGGWSTDTQYF.

This CDR3 is CASSPPAERETQYF. Written as DNA, the CDR3 is TGTGCCAGCAGCCCCCCGGCGGAAAGAGAGACCCAGTACTTC. V is TRBV11-2 and J is TRBJ2-5; D unresolved. V shed 5 bases and J shed 4 bases, with 14 bases lying between them. CDR1 is SGHAT and CDR2 is FQNNGV in the germline V gene. The CDR3 covers 14 residues.

The rearrangement links TRBV30 to TRBJ1-1; D might be TRBD1 (6 bases). Germline loops: CDR1 GTSNPN, CDR2 SVGIG (reference sequence). Trimming took 0 bases from V and 0 from J, leaving 8 bases between them. This CDR3 has 14 residues. The chain's CDR3 is CAWSVSGVNTEAFF. DNA of the CDR3: TGTGCCTGGAGTGTATCAGGGGTGAACACTGAAGCTTTCTTT. Supplemented by reference TRBV30 and TRBJ1-1, the full variable domain reads SQTIHQWPATLVQPVGSPLSLECTVEGTSNPNLYWYRQAAGRGLQLLFYSVGIGQISSEVPQNLSASRPQDRQFILSSKKLLLSDSGFYLCAWSVSGVNTEAFFGQGTRLTVV.

This chain uses TRBV7-3 with TRBJ2-1; the D gene is possibly TRBD1 (8 bases). V gave up 5 bases and J gave up 4 bases, with 12 bases separating them. Per germline, CDR1 SGHTA and CDR2 FQGTGA. There are 14 residues in the CDR3. Written as DNA, the CDR3 is TGTGCCAGCAGCCTACAGGGGGGGTACAATGAGCAGTTCTTC. Its protein product is CASSLQGGYNEQFF.

This clone has a single count. J is TRBJ2-7 and V is TRBV4-1, with 7 bases identical to TRBD2. The CDR3 runs 15 residues. V shed 4 bases, J shed 7 bases, and the junction held 13 bases outside the gene matches. Germline V CDR1 and CDR2: MGHRA, YSYEKL. The CDR3 DNA sequence: TGCGCCAGCAGCCCCTACCCACGACTAGCTGGGGAGCAGTACTTC. Amino acids: CASSPYPRLAGEQYF.

This clone has only one observation. The CDR3 DNA reads TGCGCCAGCAGCTTGGTGGGACAGGGCAAGAACGAGCAGTACTTC. Protein sequence: CASSLVGQGKNEQYF. The gene calls are TRBV5-1 and TRBJ2-7; 9 positions agree with TRBD1. V lost 0 bases and J lost 5; bases outside the gene matches: 6. Germline V gives CDR1 SGHRS, CDR2 YFSETQ. The CDR3 has 15 residues. Based on the CDR3 plus reference TRBV5-1 and TRBJ2-7, the full variable domain is KAGVTQTPRYLIKTRGQQVTLSCSPISGHRSVSWYQQTPGQGLQFLFEYFSETQRNKGNFPGRFSGRQFSNSRSEMNVSTLELGDSALYLCASSLVGQGKNEQYFGPGTRLTVT.

The V and J genes are TRBV19 and TRBJ1-5; 9 nucleotides match TRBD1. Per germline, CDR1 LNHDA and CDR2 SQIVND (reference sequence). The CDR3 extends over 16 amino acids. V dropped 1 base and J dropped 4; count of bases not matched to a gene: 5. For the CDR3, the DNA is TGTGCCAGTAGTATAGCCGGGACAGGGTGGAATCAGCCCCAGCATTTT. It yields the protein CASSIAGTGWNQPQHF.

The V and J genes are TRBV19 and TRBJ1-6, with 10 bases aligning to TRBD1. Germline values: CDR1 LNHDA, CDR2 SQIVND (reference sequence). The trim removed 7 bases at V and 9 bases at J, leaving 9 bases unmatched. The CDR3 contains 15 residues. The CDR3 DNA is TGTGCCAGTACCCAGGGACAGGGGATCGCTTCACCCCTCCACTTT. Translated, it gives CASTQGQGIASPLHF.

The genes are TRBV7-9 and TRBJ1-4; unclear D gene. V dropped 2 bases and J dropped 8 bases, with 24 bases sitting between them. Per germline, CDR1 SEHNR and CDR2 FQNEAQ (reference sequence). CDR3 length equals 18 residues. The CDR3 DNA reads TGTGCCAGCAGCTTAACGTATTCAACGCGGGTTGACAAGGAAAAACTGTTTTTT. Residues: CASSLTYSTRVDKEKLFF.

V is TRBV11-1 and J is TRBJ2-3; a possible D gene is TRBD2 (7 bases). The CDR3 covers 15 residues. V lost 5 bases, J lost 2 bases, and 14 bases lay in between. Germline CDR1 is SGHAT and CDR2 is FQDESV (reference sequence). The CDR3: CASSGWGGATDTQYF. CDR3 in DNA: TGTGCCAGCAGCGGCTGGGGGGGCGCCACAGATACGCAGTATTTT.

This clone was observed a handful of times. Here the CDR3 reads CASRGTGGVGGYTF. The CDR3 DNA is TGTGCCAGCAGGGGGACAGGGGGCGTAGGAGGCTACACCTTC. J is TRBJ1-2 and V is TRBV28, with TRBD1 matching 12 bases. Per the germline V gene, CDR1 is MDHEN and CDR2 is SYDVKM. Losses at the gene ends were 6 bases for V and 8 bases for J; bases not matched to a gene: 7. This CDR3 is built from 14 residues.

The chain links TRBV6-5 to TRBJ1-3, with D perhaps matching TRBD1 (5 bases). The CDR3 is made up of 12 amino acids. V was shortened by 8 bases and J by 1 base, with 6 bases between the two germline ends. The germline CDR1 and CDR2 sequences are MNHEY and SVGAGI. The CDR3 DNA follows: TGTGCCAGCCGGGGGTCTGGAAACACCATATATTTT. This encodes CASRGSGNTIYF.

The chain combines TRBV7-2 with TRBJ2-1; 11 nucleotides line up with TRBD2. Looked up from germline, CDR1 is SGHTA and CDR2 is FQGNSA. The length of the CDR3 is 16 residues. The V and J ends lost 3 bases and 4 bases, in that order; junction bases with no gene match: 5. This chain's CDR3 is CASSLTGLAEYNEQFF. CDR3 DNA: TGTGCCAGCAGCTTGACGGGACTAGCGGAATACAATGAGCAGTTCTTC.

This clone was detected only once. The gene calls are TRBV6-1 and TRBJ2-1; 8 bases are shared with TRBD2. CDR1 is MNHNS, CDR2 SASEGT, per germline. CDR3 size: 16 residues. V gave up 0 bases and J gave up 0 bases; unmatched junction bases: 1. This CDR3 reads CASSEARGVSYNEQFF. DNA for the CDR3: TGTGCCAGCAGTGAAGCGCGGGGGGTCTCCTACAATGAGCAGTTCTTC.

The CDR3 here is CASSLDSRNTEAFF. CDR3 bases: TGTGCCAGCAGTTTAGACAGTCGCAACACTGAAGCTTTCTTT. The V gene is TRBV28, the J gene TRBJ1-1, with D possibly TRBD1 on 5 matching bases. Germline V CDR1 and CDR2: MDHEN, SYDVKM. CDR3 length equals 14 residues. Trimming removed 2 bases at V and 2 bases at J, with 9 bases between.

This clone was observed a few times. J is TRBJ1-2 and V is TRBV3-1 (or the pseudogene TRBV3-2); 8 nucleotides line up with TRBD1. J gave up 0 bases and V 5 bases, and 5 bases lay outside the gene matches. The germline gives CDR1 LGHDT, CDR2 YNNKEL (reference sequence). The length of the CDR3 is 15 residues. The CDR3 is CASSFGTGANYGYTF. The CDR3 nucleotides are TGTGCCAGCAGCTTTGGGACAGGAGCTAACTATGGCTACACCTTC.

This sequence joins TRBV27 and TRBJ2-7, with 12 nucleotides matching TRBD2. The V gene end was trimmed by 3 bases and the J gene end by 2 bases; junction bases not matched to a gene: 2. Germline V gene lookup returns CDR1 MNHEY and CDR2 SMNVEV (reference sequence). The CDR3 sequence is 15 residues long. CDR3 sequence: CASSFGLAGTYEQYF. The CDR3 nucleotides are TGTGCCAGCAGTTTTGGACTAGCGGGAACCTACGAGCAGTACTTC.

This clone was counted once. The chain combines TRBV18 with TRBJ2-1, with 8 nucleotides matching TRBD2. Trimming at V came to 2 bases and at J to 5 bases, leaving 8 bases not matched to a gene. Germline loops: CDR1 KGHSH, CDR2 LQKENI. This CDR3 has 16 amino acids. Here the CDR3 DNA reads TGTGCCAGCTCACCATTCATCCAGCGGGAGAACAATGAGCAGTTCTTC. As protein: CASSPFIQRENNEQFF.

V usage is TRBV30 and J usage is TRBJ1-5, with a tentative D call TRBD1 (5 bases). CDR1 and CDR2 (germline): GTSNPN, SVGIG (reference sequence). The CDR3 is 13 amino acids. The ends were cut back, 0 bases at V and 5 bases at J, with 8 bases in the middle. CDR3 residues: CAWSVNRYQPQHF. CDR3 coding DNA: TGTGCCTGGAGTGTAAACAGGTATCAGCCCCAGCATTTT.

This clone was seen more than once but under ten times. CDR3 amino acids: CASSPLRTGELFF. DNA of the CDR3: TGTGCCAGCAGTCCTCTGAGGACCGGGGAGCTGTTTTTT. V is TRBV27 and J is TRBJ2-2; D is uncertain. The CDR3 loop spans 13 amino acids. The V gene's germline CDR1 is MNHEY and CDR2 SMNVEV (reference sequence). Trimming pared 5 bases from V and 5 bases from J, leaving 9 bases between.

The chain joins TRBV5-1 to TRBJ2-3; TRBD2 aligns across 11 bases. CDR1 and CDR2 from the germline V gene are SGHRS and YFSETQ. CDR3 length: 15 residues. With 2 bases clipped from V and 4 bases from J, the junction kept 3 bases outside the gene matches. The DNA of the CDR3 is TGCGCCAGCAGCTTACTAGCGGGAGCGGCAGATACGCAGTATTTT. The encoded protein is CASSLLAGAADTQYF.

This clone was picked up one time. J is TRBJ2-5 and V is TRBV28; 9 positions agree with TRBD2. Trimming at V came to 7 bases and at J to 9 bases, leaving 18 bases not matched to a gene. The CDR3 is made up of 16 amino acids. Germline CDR1 reads MDHEN; CDR2 reads SYDVKM. The CDR3 DNA reads TGTGCCAGCAATCCGGGGGGCGGGAGGGCCGTGTTGGCCCAGTACTTC. This encodes CASNPGGGRAVLAQYF.

The chain combines TRBV7-2 with TRBJ2-7; 11 nucleotides match TRBD2. CDR1 and CDR2 from the germline V gene are SGHTA and FQGNSA. This CDR3 is 17 amino acids long. V gave up 0 bases and J gave up 7 bases; unmatched junction bases: 11. The DNA for the CDR3 is TGTGCCAGCAGCTTAGCGGTCCTCACTAGCGGGAGCCTTGAGCAGTACTTC. Protein product: CASSLAVLTSGSLEQYF.

The chain is built from TRBV28 and TRBJ1-1, with D possibly TRBD1 on 5 matching bases. In germline, CDR1 is MDHEN, CDR2 SYDVKM. Between the trimmed V and J ends, which lost 6 bases and 2 bases, there was a span of 16 bases. This CDR3 spans 15 amino acids. The DNA for the CDR3 is TGTGCCAGCAGGGAATCAGGGCGGGGTAACACTGAAGCTTTCTTT. Protein: CASRESGRGNTEAFF.

V is TRBV11-3 and J is TRBJ2-1; perhaps TRBD1 as D (6 bases). The CDR3 length is 14 residues. Trimming took 5 bases from V and 8 from J, leaving 16 bases between them. Germline V lookup: CDR1 SGHNT, CDR2 YENEEA. CDR3 DNA: TGTGCCAGCAGCCCCGGCAGGGGATTGGATGAGCAGTTCTTC. Translation gives CASSPGRGLDEQFF.